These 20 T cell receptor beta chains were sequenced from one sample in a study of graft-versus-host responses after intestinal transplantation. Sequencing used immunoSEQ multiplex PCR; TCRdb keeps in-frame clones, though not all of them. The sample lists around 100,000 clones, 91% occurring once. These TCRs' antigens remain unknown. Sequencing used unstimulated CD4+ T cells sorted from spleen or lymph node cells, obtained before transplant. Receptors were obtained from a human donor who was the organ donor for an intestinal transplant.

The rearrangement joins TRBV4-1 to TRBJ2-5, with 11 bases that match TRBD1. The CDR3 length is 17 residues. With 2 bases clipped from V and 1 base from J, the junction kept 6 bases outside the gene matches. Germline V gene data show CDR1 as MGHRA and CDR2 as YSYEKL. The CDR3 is CASSQPGTGGAQETQYF. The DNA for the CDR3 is TGCGCCAGCAGCCAACCAGGGACAGGGGGGGCCCAAGAGACCCAGTACTTC.

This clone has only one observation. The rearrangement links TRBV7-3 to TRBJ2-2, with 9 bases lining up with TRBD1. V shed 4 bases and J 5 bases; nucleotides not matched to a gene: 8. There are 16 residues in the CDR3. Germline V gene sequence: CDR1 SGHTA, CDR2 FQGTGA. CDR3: CASSSWTGERTGELFF. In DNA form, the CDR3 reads TGTGCCAGCAGCTCTTGGACAGGGGAGAGAACCGGGGAGCTGTTTTTT. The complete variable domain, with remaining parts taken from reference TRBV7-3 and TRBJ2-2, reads GAGVSQTPSNKVTEKGKYVELRCDPISGHTALYWYRQSLGQGPEFLIYFQGTGAADDSGLPNDRFFAVRPEGSVSTLKIQRTERGDSAVYLCASSSWTGERTGELFFGEGSRLTVL.

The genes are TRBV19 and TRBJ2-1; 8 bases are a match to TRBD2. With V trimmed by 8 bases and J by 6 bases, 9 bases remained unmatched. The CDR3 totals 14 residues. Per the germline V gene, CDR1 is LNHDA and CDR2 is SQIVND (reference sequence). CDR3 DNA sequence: TGTGCCAGTCCTGGGGGCGGGGGGCCCAATGAGCAGTTCTTC. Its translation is CASPGGGGPNEQFF.

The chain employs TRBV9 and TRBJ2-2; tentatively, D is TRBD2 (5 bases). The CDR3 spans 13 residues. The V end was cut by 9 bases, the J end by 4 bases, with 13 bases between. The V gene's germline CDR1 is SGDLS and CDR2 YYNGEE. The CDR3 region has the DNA TGTGCCACCGGGAATTCGGGCACCGGGGAGCTGTTTTTT. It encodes CATGNSGTGELFF.

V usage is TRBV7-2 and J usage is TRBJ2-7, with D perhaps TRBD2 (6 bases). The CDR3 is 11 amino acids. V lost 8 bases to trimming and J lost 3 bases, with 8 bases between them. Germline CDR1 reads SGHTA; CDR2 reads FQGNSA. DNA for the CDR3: TGTGCCAGCGGGGGGATCTACGAGCAGTACTTC. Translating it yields CASGGIYEQYF.

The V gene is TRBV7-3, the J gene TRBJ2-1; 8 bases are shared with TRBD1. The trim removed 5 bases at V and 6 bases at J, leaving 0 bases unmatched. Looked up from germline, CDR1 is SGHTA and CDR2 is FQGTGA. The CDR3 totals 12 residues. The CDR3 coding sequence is TGTGCCAGCAGCGGGACAGGCAATGAGCAGTTCTTC. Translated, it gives CASSGTGNEQFF.

The CDR3 region is CAGGNGYTF. CDR3 DNA: TGTGCGGGAGGGAATGGCTACACCTTC. The chain combines TRBV7-3 with TRBJ1-2; no clear D gene. The CDR3 runs 9 residues. Germline V lookup: CDR1 SGHTA, CDR2 FQGTGA.

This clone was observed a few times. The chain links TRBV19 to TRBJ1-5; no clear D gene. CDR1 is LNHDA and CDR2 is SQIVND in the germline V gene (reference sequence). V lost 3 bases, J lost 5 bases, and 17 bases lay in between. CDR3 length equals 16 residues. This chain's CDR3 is CASSMRADLRYQPQHF. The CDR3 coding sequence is TGTGCCAGTAGTATGAGGGCAGACCTGAGGTATCAGCCCCAGCATTTT. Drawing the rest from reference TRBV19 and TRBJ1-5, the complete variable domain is DGGITQSPKYLFRKEGQNVTLSCEQNLNHDAMYWYRQDPGQGLRLIYYSQIVNDFQKGDIAEGYSVSREKKESFPLTVTSAQKNPTAFYLCASSMRADLRYQPQHFGDGTRLSIL.

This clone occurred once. As DNA, the CDR3 is TGTGCCAGCAGTTCGGAATCGACAGGGCCGACTTGGGGCTACACCTTC. This encodes CASSSESTGPTWGYTF. The rearrangement links TRBV27 to TRBJ1-2; 7 nucleotides align to TRBD1. The V gene's germline CDR1 is MNHEY and CDR2 SMNVEV (reference sequence). Germline trimming cut 4 bases from V and 8 bases from J; bases unmatched to any gene: 16. This CDR3 is built from 16 residues.

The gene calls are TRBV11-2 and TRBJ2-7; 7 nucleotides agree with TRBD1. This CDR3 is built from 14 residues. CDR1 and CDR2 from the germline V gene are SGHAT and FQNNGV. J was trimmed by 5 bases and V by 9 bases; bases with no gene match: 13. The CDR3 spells CASKTGPHRDEQYF. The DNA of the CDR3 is TGTGCCAGTAAGACAGGGCCCCACCGAGACGAGCAGTACTTC. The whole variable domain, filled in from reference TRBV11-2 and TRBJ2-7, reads EAGVAQSPRYKIIEKRQSVAFWCNPISGHATLYWYQQILGQGPKLLIQFQNNGVVDDSQLPKDRFSAERLKGVDSTLKIQPAKLEDSAVYLCASKTGPHRDEQYFGPGTRLTVT.

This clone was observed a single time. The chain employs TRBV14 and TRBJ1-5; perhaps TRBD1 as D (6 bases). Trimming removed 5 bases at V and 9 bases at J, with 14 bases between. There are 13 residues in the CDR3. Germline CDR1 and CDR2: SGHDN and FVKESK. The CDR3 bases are TGTGCCAGCAGCTTAGGACAGAGGACGCCCCAGCATTTT. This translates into CASSLGQRTPQHF.

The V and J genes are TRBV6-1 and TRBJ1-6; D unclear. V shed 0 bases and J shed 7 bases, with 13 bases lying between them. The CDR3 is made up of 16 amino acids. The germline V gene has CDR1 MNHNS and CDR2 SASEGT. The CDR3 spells CASSEALTTSNSPLHF. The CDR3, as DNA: TGTGCCAGCAGTGAAGCCCTAACGACATCCAATTCACCCCTCCACTTT.

CDR3 protein: CASSPAGGGTDTQYF. The DNA of the CDR3 is TGTGCCAGCAGCCCCGCTGGGGGGGGGACAGATACGCAGTATTTT. The chain has TRBV4-2 and TRBJ2-3; 7 bases match TRBD2. There are 15 residues in the CDR3. The J segment lost 3 bases and the V segment lost 4 bases, leaving 7 bases of the junction unmatched. CDR1 is LGHNA and CDR2 is YNFKEQ in the germline V gene.

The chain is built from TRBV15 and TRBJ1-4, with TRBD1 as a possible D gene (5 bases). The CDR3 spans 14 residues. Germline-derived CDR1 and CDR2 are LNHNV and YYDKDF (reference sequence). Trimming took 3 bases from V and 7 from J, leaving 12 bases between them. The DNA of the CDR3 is TGTGCCACCAGCAGGGACATGGGAACTGAAAAACTGTTTTTT. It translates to CATSRDMGTEKLFF.

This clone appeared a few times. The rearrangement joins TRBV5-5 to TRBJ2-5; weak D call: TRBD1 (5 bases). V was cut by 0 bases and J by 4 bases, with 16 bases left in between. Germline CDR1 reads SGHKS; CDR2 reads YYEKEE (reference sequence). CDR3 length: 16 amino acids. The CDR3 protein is CASSLAVGAMTETQYF. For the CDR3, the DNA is TGTGCCAGCAGCTTGGCCGTAGGGGCGATGACAGAGACCCAGTACTTC.

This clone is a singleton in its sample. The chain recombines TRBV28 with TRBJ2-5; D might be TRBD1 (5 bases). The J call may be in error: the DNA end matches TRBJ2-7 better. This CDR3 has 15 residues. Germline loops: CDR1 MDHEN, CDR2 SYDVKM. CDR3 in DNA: TGTGCCTGCGAACCCTGGACACGAAAATCCTACGAGCAGTACTTC. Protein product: CACEPWTRKSYEQYF.

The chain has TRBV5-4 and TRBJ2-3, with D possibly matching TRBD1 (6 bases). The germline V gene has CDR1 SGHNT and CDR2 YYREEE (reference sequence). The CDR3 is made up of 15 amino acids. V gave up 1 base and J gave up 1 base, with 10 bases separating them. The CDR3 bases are TGTGCCAGCAGCTTGAAACAGGGAGGCACAGATACGCAGTATTTT. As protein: CASSLKQGGTDTQYF.

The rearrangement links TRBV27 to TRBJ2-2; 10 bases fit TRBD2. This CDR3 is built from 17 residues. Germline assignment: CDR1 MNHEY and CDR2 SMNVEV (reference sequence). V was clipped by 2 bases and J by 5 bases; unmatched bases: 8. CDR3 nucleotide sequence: TGTGCCAGCAGTTTAAGGCTAGCGGGGGTCATGACCGGGGAGCTGTTTTTT. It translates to CASSLRLAGVMTGELFF.

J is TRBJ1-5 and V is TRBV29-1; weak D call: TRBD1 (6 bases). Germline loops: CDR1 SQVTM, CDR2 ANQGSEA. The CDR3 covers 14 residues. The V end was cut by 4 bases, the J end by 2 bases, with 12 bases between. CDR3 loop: CSVGTGRGNQPQHF. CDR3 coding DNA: TGCAGCGTTGGAACAGGGAGGGGCAATCAGCCCCAGCATTTT.

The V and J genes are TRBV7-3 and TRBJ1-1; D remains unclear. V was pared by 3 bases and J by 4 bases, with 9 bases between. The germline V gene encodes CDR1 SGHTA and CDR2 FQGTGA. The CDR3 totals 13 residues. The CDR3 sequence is CASSLYGGTEAFF. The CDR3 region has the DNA TGTGCCAGCAGCTTGTACGGCGGCACTGAAGCTTTCTTT.